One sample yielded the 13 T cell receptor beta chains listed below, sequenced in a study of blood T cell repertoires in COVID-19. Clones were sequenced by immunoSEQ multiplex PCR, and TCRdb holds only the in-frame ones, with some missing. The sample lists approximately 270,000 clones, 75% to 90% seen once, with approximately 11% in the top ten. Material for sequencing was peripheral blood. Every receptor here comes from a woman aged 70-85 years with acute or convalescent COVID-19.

The CDR3 reads CASSLWTGGGYEQYF. DNA of the CDR3: TGCGCCAGCAGCTTGTGGACAGGGGGCGGGTACGAGCAGTACTTC. This chain uses TRBV5-1 with TRBJ2-7; TRBD1 agrees at 11 bases. CDR1 is SGHRS, CDR2 YFSETQ, per germline. CDR3 length: 15 amino acids. V gave up 1 base and J gave up 4 bases; unmatched junction bases: 4. The full variable domain, with the rest looked up from reference TRBV5-1 and TRBJ2-7, is KAGVTQTPRYLIKTRGQQVTLSCSPISGHRSVSWYQQTPGQGLQFLFEYFSETQRNKGNFPGRFSGRQFSNSRSEMNVSTLELGDSALYLCASSLWTGGGYEQYFGPGTRLTVT.

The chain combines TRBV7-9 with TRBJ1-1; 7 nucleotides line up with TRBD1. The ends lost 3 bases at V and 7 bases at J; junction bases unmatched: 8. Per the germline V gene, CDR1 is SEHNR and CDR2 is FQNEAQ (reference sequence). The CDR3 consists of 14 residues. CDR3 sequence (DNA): TGTGCCAGCAGCTTGGGCACGACAGGGAGTGAAGCTTTCTTT. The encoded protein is CASSLGTTGSEAFF. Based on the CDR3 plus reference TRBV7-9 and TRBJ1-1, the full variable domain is DTGVSQNPRHKITKRGQNVTFRCDPISEHNRLYWYRQTLGQGPEFLTYFQNEAQLEKSRLLSDRFSAERPKGSFSTLEIQRTEQGDSAMYLCASSLGTTGSEAFFGQGTRLTVV.

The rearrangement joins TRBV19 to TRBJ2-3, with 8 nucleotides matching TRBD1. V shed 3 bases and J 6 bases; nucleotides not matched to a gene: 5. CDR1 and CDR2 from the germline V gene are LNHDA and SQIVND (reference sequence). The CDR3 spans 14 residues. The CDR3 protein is CASSMIGQGDTQYF. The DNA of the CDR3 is TGTGCCAGTAGTATGATAGGACAGGGTGATACGCAGTATTTT.

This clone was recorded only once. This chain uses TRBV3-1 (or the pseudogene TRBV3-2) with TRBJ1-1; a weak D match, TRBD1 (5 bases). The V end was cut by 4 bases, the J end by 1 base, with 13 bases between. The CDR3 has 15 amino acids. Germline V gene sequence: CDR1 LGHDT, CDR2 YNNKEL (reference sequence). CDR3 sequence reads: CASSRGTPRNTEAFF. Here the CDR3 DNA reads TGTGCCAGCAGCCGCGGGACTCCTCGGAACACTGAAGCTTTCTTT.

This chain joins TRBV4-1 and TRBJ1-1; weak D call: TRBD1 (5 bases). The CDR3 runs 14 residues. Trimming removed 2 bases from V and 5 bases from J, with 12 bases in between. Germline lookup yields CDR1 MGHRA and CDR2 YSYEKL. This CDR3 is CASSQQGFGTEAFF. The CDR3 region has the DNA TGCGCCAGCAGCCAACAGGGATTCGGAACTGAAGCTTTCTTT.

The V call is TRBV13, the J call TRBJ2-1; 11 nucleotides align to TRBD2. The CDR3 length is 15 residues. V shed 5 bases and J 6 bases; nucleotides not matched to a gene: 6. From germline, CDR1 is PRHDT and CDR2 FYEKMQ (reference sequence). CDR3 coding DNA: TGTGCCAGCAGCGAAATCGGACTAGCGGGCAATGAGCAGTTCTTC. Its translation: CASSEIGLAGNEQFF.

The CDR3 loop is CASSPSLEDRGGYTF. CDR3 in DNA: TGTGCCAGCTCCCCCTCTTTGGAGGACAGGGGTGGCTACACCTTC. The rearrangement uses TRBV18 and TRBJ1-2; 9 bases agree with TRBD1. Trimming cost V 6 bases and J 7 bases; bases outside gene matches: 12. The germline V gene has CDR1 KGHSH and CDR2 LQKENI. The CDR3 has 15 amino acids.

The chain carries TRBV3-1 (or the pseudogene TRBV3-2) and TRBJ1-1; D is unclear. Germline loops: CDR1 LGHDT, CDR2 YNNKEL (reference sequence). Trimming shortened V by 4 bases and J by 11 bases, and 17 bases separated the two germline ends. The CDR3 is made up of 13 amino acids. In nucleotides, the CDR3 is TGTGCCAGCAGCCCTTCTCCCATAGCTCGTGCTTTCTTT. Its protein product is CASSPSPIARAFF.

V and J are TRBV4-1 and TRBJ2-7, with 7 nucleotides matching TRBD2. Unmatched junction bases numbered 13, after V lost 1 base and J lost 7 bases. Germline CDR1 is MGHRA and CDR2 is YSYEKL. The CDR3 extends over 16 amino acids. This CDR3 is CASSQVPGRAGSEQYF. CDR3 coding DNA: TGCGCCAGCAGCCAAGTTCCAGGGAGGGCTGGGTCTGAGCAGTACTTC.

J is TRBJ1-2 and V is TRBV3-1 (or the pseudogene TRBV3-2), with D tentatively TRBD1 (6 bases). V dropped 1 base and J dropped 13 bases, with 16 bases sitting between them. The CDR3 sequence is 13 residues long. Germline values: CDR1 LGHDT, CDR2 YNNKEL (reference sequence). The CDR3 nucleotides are TGTGCCAGCAGCCAAGGTACCGCCCAGGGGTGCACCTTC. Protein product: CASSQGTAQGCTF.

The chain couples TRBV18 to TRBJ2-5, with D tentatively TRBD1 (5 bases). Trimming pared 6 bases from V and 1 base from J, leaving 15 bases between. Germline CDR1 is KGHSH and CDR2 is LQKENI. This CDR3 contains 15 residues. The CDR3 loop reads CASSPGQGLQETQYF. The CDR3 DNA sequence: TGTGCCAGCTCCCCCGGGCAGGGCCTCCAAGAGACCCAGTACTTC. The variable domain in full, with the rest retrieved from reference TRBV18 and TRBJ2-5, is NAGVMQNPRHLVRRRGQEARLRCSPMKGHSHVYWYRQLPEEGLKFMVYLQKENIIDESGMPKERFSAEFPKEGPSILRIQQVVRGDSAAYFCASSPGQGLQETQYFGPGTRLLVL.

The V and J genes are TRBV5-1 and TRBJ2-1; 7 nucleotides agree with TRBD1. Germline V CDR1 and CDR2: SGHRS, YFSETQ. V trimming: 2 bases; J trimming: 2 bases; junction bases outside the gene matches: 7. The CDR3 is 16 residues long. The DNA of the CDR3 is TGCGCCAGCAGCTTTAGGACAGGACCAACCTACAATGAGCAGTTCTTC. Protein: CASSFRTGPTYNEQFF.

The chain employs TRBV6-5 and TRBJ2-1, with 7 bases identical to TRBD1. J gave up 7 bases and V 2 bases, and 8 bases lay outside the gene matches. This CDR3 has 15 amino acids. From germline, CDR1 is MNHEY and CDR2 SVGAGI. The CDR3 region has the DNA TGTGCCAGCAGTTACGCGCGACAGGGTAGTAATGAGCAGTTCTTC. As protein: CASSYARQGSNEQFF.